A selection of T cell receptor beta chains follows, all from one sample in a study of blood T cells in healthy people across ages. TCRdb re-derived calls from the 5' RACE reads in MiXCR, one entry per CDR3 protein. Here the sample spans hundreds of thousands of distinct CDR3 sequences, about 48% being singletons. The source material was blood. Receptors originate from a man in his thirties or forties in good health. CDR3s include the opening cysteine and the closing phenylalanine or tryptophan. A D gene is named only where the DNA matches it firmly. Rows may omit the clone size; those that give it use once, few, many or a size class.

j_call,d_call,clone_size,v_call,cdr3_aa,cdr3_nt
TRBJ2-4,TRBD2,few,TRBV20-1,CSARDPSGWDIQYF,TGCAGTGCTAGAGATCCTAGCGGGTGGGACATTCAGTACTTC
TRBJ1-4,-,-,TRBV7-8,CASSGRPGGGEKLFF,TGTGCCAGCAGCGGCAGACCCGGAGGTGGTGAAAAACTGTTTTTT
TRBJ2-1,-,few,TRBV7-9,CASSSDWERVEQFF,TGTGCCAGCAGCTCCGACTGGGAACGGGTTGAGCAGTTCTTC
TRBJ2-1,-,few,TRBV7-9,CASSSGHLQGSQFF,TGTGCCAGCAGCTCCGGACACCTACAGGGTTCGCAGTTCTTC
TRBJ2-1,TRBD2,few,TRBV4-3,CASSQDIASGTLQFF,TGCGCCAGCAGCCAAGATATAGCTAGCGGGACCCTTCAGTTCTTC
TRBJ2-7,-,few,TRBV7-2,CASSLVFARGPGEQYF,TGTGCCAGCAGCTTAGTGTTTGCGAGGGGTCCAGGCGAGCAGTACTTC
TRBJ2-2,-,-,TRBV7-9,CASSLTRTAGPGELFF,TGTGCCAGCAGCTTAACCCGGACAGCTGGTCCCGGGGAGCTGTTTTTT
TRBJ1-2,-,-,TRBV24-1,CATSTFTLYGYTF,TGTGCCACCAGTACCTTCACCCTCTATGGCTACACCTTC
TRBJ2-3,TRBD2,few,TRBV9,CASSPLAGEGGDTQYF,TGTGCCAGCAGCCCTCTAGCGGGAGAGGGCGGAGATACGCAGTATTTT
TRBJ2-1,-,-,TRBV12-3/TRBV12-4,CASSLDSRGQFF,TGTGCCAGCAGTTTGGACTCACGAGGGCAGTTCTTC
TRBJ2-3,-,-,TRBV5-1,CASSLAGGGRADTQYF,TGCGCCAGCAGCTTGGCCGGGGGAGGTAGGGCAGATACGCAGTATTTT
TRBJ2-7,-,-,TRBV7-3,CASSQTGEHEQYF,TGTGCCAGCAGCCAGACGGGAGAACACGAGCAGTACTTC
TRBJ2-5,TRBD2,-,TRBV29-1,CSVEIAGVYPETQYF,TGCAGCGTTGAAATAGCGGGGGTATATCCAGAGACCCAGTACTTC
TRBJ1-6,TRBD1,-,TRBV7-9,CASSPNRGHSPLHF,TGTGCCAGCAGCCCGAACAGGGGACATTCACCCCTCCACTTT
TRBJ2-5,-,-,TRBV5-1,CASSLGPVGAIDEQYF,TGCGCCAGCAGCTTGGGTCCGGTGGGGGCGATCGATGAGCAGTACTTC
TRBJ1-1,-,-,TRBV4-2,CASSQAMKNTEAFF,TGTGCCAGCAGCCAAGCAATGAAGAACACTGAAGCTTTCTTT
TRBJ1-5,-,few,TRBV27,CASSLAYRGNQPQHF,TGTGCCAGCAGTTTGGCCTACCGGGGCAATCAGCCCCAGCATTTT
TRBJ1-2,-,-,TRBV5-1,CASSPGQSSNYGYTF,TGCGCCAGCAGCCCCGGACAGAGTTCTAACTATGGCTACACCTTC
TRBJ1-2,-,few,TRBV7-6,CASSPRTDYNYGYTF,TGTGCCAGCAGCCCCCGGACAGACTACAACTATGGCTACACCTTC
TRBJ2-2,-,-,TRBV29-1,CSVGGGRVSTGELFF,TGCAGCGTTGGTGGGGGAAGGGTTTCAACCGGGGAGCTGTTTTTT
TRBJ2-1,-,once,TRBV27,CASSLLSHSQETQFF,TGTGCCAGCAGTTTACTCTCACATTCCCAAGAGACCCAGTTCTTC
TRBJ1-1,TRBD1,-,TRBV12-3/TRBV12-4,CASSLGQHLSLNTEAFF,TGTGCCAGCAGCTTGGGACAGCATTTATCCCTTAACACTGAAGCTTTCTTT
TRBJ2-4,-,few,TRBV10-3,CAISDPSGEAKNIQYF,TGTGCCATCAGTGATCCCTCGGGGGAAGCCAAAAACATTCAGTACTTC